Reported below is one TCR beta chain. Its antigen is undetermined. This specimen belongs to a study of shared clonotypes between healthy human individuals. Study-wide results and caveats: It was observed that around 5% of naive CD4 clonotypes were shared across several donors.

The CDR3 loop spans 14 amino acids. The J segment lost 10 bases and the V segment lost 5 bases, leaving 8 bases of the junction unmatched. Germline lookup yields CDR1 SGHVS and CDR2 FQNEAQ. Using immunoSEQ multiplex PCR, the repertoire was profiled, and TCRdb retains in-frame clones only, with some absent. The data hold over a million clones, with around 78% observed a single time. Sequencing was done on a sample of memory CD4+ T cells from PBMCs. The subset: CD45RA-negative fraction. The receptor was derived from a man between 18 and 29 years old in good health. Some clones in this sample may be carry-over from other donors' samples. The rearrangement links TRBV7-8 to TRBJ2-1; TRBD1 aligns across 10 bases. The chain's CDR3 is CASSVTGTGEEQFF. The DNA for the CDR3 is TGTGCCAGCAGCGTAACCGGGACAGGGGAAGAGCAGTTCTTC. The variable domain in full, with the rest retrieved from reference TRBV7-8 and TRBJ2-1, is GAGVSQSPRYKVAKRGQDVALRCDPISGHVSLFWYQQALGQGPEFLTYFQNEAQLDKSGLPSDRFFAERPEGSVSTLKIQRTQQEDSAVYLCASSVTGTGEEQFFGPGTRLTVL.